This T cell receptor (beta chain) was sequenced for a study of neurological immune-mediated disorders. In germline, CDR1 is SGHAT, CDR2 FQNNGV. The V end lost 4 bases, the J end lost 3 bases, and 6 bases lay between the germline ends. The CDR3 loop spans 13 amino acids. TCRdb called the 5' RACE reads again in MiXCR, with one record for every CDR3 protein. The sample contains tens of thousands of distinct CDR3 sequences, approximately 4.4% of which appear only once. The sample holds many counts of this clonotype. The sequenced sample consisted of PBMCs. The chain employs TRBV11-2 and TRBJ2-2; no definite D call. The sequence derives from a man aged 18 to 29 in good health. CDR3 amino acids: CASSWTDTGELFF. The CDR3 region has the DNA TGTGCCAGCAGCTGGACGGACACCGGGGAGCTGTTTTTT. Combining the CDR3 with reference TRBV11-2 and TRBJ2-2 gives the whole variable domain EAGVAQSPRYKIIEKRQSVAFWCNPISGHATLYWYQQILGQGPKLLIQFQNNGVVDDSQLPKDRFSAERLKGVDSTLKIQPAKLEDSAVYLCASSWTDTGELFFGEGSRLTVL.